This T cell receptor (beta chain) is drawn from a study of human T cells and chemical hapten exposure. Looking at the study overall: Patients had diphenylcyclopropenone applied to the scalp weekly throughout the roughly 25-week study. Patients, mostly women, had alopecia areata, alopecia totalis or alopecia universalis.

Individual cDNA molecules each carried unique molecular identifiers attached by the library. TCRdb passed the RACE reads through MiXCR, listing each CDR3 protein once. The table shows 69,000 or so distinct CDR3 sequences, with about 9.3% occurring only once. Trimming pared 4 bases from V and 1 base from J, leaving 10 bases between. The CDR3 loop spans 13 amino acids. Per the germline V gene, CDR1 is SQVTM and CDR2 is ANQGSEA. The time point here: patch test 2, 6 weeks after DPC sensitization. The treatment denotes: therapeutic diphenylcyclopropenone sensitization with weekly scalp DPC. The sequence was obtained from a woman aged 45-59 years with alopecia areata. Some clones in this sample may be carry-over from other donors' samples. The input for sequencing was whole blood, taken in connection with sensitization to the hapten diphenylcyclopropenone (DPC). V gene TRBV29-1 combines with J gene TRBJ1-1; no clear D gene. The chain's CDR3 is CSVGGFSNTEAFF. Here the CDR3 DNA reads TGCAGCGTTGGGGGATTCTCGAACACTGAAGCTTTCTTT.